This T cell receptor beta chain was captured by sequencing in a study of blood T cell repertoires in COVID-19. Generated by immunoSEQ multiplex PCR, the TCRdb table keeps only in-frame clones and is missing some. The table has roughly 120,000 clones, approximately 90% seen once. V lost 1 base to trimming and J lost 1 base; unmatched junction nucleotides: 4. The CDR3 runs 16 residues. CDR1 and CDR2 from the germline V gene are MGHRA and YSYEKL. The sequenced material came from peripheral blood. J is TRBJ1-1 and V is TRBV4-1; 9 nucleotides match TRBD1. The TCR comes from a human donor with active COVID-19. The donor label of this sample is uncertain. The CDR3 bases are TGCGCCAGCAGCCAAGCGGGGGGACAGGGGAACACTGAAGCTTTCTTT. This translates into CASSQAGGQGNTEAFF.